This TCR beta chain is drawn from a study of CD8 T cells in Susac syndrome. Study in general: Patients with Susac syndrome were, at the time of blood collection, therapy-naive, maintained on corticosteroids, or maintained on intravenous immunoglobulin alone.

The CDR3 extends over 16 amino acids. The V gene lost 1 base and the J gene lost 4 bases, with 13 bases spanning the gap. CD8+ and CD4+ T cells from blood underwent TCR beta sequencing, which was carried out in a high-throughput format. Random hexamers were used to reverse transcribe the RNA input (about 0.5 to 1 ug). Amplification of TCR beta CDR3 was carried out by immunoSEQ multiplex PCR, which covered 54 Vbeta and 13 Jbeta segments. Using its own MiXCR run on the immunoSEQ multiplex PCR reads, TCRdb lists one record per CDR3 protein. This sample has about 150,000 distinct CDR3 sequences; roughly 95% occur once, and the top ten carry about 0.17%.

The receptor was derived from a human donor with Susac syndrome. Input material: CD4+ T cells from PBMCs. This chain connects TRBV12-3 or TRBV12-4 to TRBJ1-4; D possibly corresponds to TRBD1 (5 bases). The DNA for the CDR3 is TGTGCCAGCAGTTTAGTTAATTGGGGGAATAATGAAAAACTGTTTTTT. Protein product: CASSLVNWGNNEKLFF.